This TCR beta chain was sequenced during a study of OX40 agonist ivuxolimab in advanced cancers. About the study as a whole: Ivuxolimab was an agonistic, fully human IgG2 monoclonal antibody directed against OX40 (CD134), a costimulatory receptor. Intravenous ivuxolimab was administered to patients every 2 weeks at six dose levels: 0.01, 0.1, 0.3, 1.5, 3 and 10 mg/kg. Of the approximately 50 patients in dose escalation, around 19 had hepatocellular carcinoma, some 15 had melanoma, 9 had renal cell carcinoma and 9 had head and neck cancer. A male proportion of around 81% and a mean age of around 60 years, ranging from 23 to 79, were recorded for the dose-escalation cohort. Prior anti-PD-1, anti-PD-L1 or anti-CTLA-4 therapy was permitted, and 35% to 40% of dose-escalation patients had received checkpoint inhibitors. Partial responses were achieved by three dose-escalation patients, of whom one had hepatocellular carcinoma and two had cutaneous melanoma. The point of sequencing TCRbeta in the periphery was to test whether ivuxolimab changed TCR sequence diversity and drove clonal T-cell expansion. The paper covers the monotherapy dose-escalation part of the phase I ivuxolimab trial, which included N of about 51 patients.

Summary of the overall study and its limitations: Low levels of normalized T-cell clonal expansion were also seen in some nonresponding patients. Partial responders in the 0.1-3.0 mg/kg groups had among the lowest normalized peripheral clonal expansion, especially among CD8+ T cells. Clonal expansion of both CD4+ and CD8+ blood T cells was observed from baseline to week 6 at doses 0.1 to 3.0 mg/kg. After ivuxolimab, CD8+ T cells had more expanded clones than CD4+ T cells on average. The antigen specificity of the peripheral T cells that underwent clonal expansion was not determined.

Patients with a history of autoimmune disease or receiving systemic immunosuppression were excluded from the trial. Peripheral blood for TCR sequencing was collected from all dose cohorts at baseline, on cycle 4 day 1, and on cycle 7 day 1. The samples were taken from a phase I, first-in-human, multicenter, open-label dose-escalation trial of ivuxolimab. Adults with locally advanced or metastatic head and neck squamous cell, hepatocellular, melanoma or renal cell carcinoma were enrolled in the trial. Before TCR sequencing, CD4+ and CD8+ T cells were separately sorted from peripheral blood. Genomic DNA was extracted from sorted cells for sequencing of the TCRbeta CDR3 region. TCRbeta CDR3 regions were sequenced using the immunoSEQ Assay. This is the immuneACCESS table as TCRdb keeps it, with only in-frame sequences that have V and J called. A part of the clones is gone; compared with another copy, unresolved V genes explain less than half, and the rest is unexplained. The sample records around 76,000 clones, 94% of which are singletons. The ten largest clones take up about a fifth of the sample.

Between the V and J ends, shortened by 3 bases and 2 bases respectively, the junction contains 12 bases. Based on the germline V gene (reference sequence), the CDR1 and CDR2 sequences are MNHNY and SVGAGI. The CDR3 covers 15 residues, taking in both the cysteine and the phenylalanine. Only CDR3 DNA remains: 45 bases, in frame from the first base. In regard to this clone: This clone's antigen is unknown. Base qualities are not provided; no much larger clone lies one nucleotide away.

The chain is encoded by TRBV6-6 joined to TRBJ2-3; possibly the D gene is TRBD1, per 6 matching bases. The receptor was derived from an adult with an advanced solid tumor such as melanoma, head and neck, liver or kidney cancer. The sample here was CD4+ or CD8+ T cells sorted from blood, taken in a trial of the OX40 agonist ivuxolimab. The CDR3 is CASSYLQGYTDTQYF. The bases are TGTGCCAGCAGTTATCTGCAGGGGTACACAGATACGCAGTATTTT.